This is a list of T cell receptor beta chains from one sample in a study of cytomegalovirus exposure and HLA in healthy donors. Only in-frame clones appear in the TCRdb table, and some are missing; sequencing was by immunoSEQ multiplex PCR. Of around 180,000 clones in the sample, roughly four fifths were seen once. Sequencing input: PBMCs. The receptors come from a young woman in good health and CMV-seropositive. CDR3s include the opening cysteine and the closing phenylalanine or tryptophan. The order of the fields is V gene, CDR3 length, clone size, D gene, J gene, CDR3 protein, CDR3 DNA. The D gene is left open where the match is weak. The listing skips clone size in some rows; elsewhere it reads once, few, many or a size class.

TRBV7-9	13	-	-	TRBJ1-1	CASSFSGETEAFF	TGTGCCAGCAGCTTCTCAGGGGAAACTGAAGCTTTCTTT
TRBV6-4	15	few	-	TRBJ2-2	CASSGHPGDTGELFF	TGTGCCAGCAGTGGGCACCCCGGAGACACCGGGGAGCTGTTTTTT
TRBV19	15	-	TRBD1	TRBJ2-3	CATEGRTGRADTQYF	TGTGCCACCGAGGGCAGGACAGGCCGGGCAGATACGCAGTATTTT
TRBV19	13	-	TRBD1	TRBJ1-2	CASSTGQGRGYTF	TGTGCCAGTAGTACAGGACAGGGAAGAGGCTACACCTTC
TRBV28	14	-	TRBD1	TRBJ2-7	CASSLWQGAYEQYF	TGTGCCAGCAGTTTATGGCAGGGGGCCTACGAGCAGTACTTC
TRBV6-6	13	-	TRBD2	TRBJ2-7	CASRALAGAKQYF	TGTGCCAGCAGAGCCCTAGCGGGGGCAAAGCAGTACTTC
TRBV12-2	17	-	-	TRBJ1-1	CASRKKGRALMNTEAFF	TGTGCAAGTCGTAAAAAAGGGAGGGCGCTTATGAACACTGAAGCTTTCTTT
TRBV7-9	13	-	-	TRBJ1-5	CASSPSGFPPQHF	TGTGCCAGCAGCCCAAGTGGCTTCCCGCCCCAGCATTTT
TRBV18	13	few	TRBD1	TRBJ2-5	CASTGGLQETQYF	TGTGCCAGCACAGGGGGCCTTCAAGAGACCCAGTACTTC
TRBV6-5	15	-	TRBD1	TRBJ2-1	CASSRSGTGINEQFF	TGTGCCAGCAGTCGTTCCGGGACAGGTATCAATGAGCAGTTCTTC
TRBV2	14	-	TRBD1	TRBJ1-2	CASSETGVAYGYTF	TGTGCCAGCAGCGAAACAGGGGTGGCCTATGGCTACACCTTC
TRBV7-3	15	-	-	TRBJ1-6	CASSLTGLSNSPLHF	TGTGCCAGCAGCTTAACGGGACTAAGTAATTCACCCCTCCACTTT
TRBV10-3	13	-	-	TRBJ1-6	CARRQTYNSPLHF	TGTGCCAGGCGACAGACCTATAATTCACCCCTCCACTTT
TRBV6-5	14	-	-	TRBJ1-1	CASTLSGQNTEAFF	TGTGCCAGCACTCTAAGCGGCCAGAACACTGAAGCTTTCTTT
TRBV1	15	-	-	TRBJ2-5	CTSSQVEARIETQYF	TGCACCAGCAGCCAAGTAGAGGCGAGAATTGAGACCCAGTACTTC
TRBV7-9	12	once	-	TRBJ2-7	CASSLTHDEQYF	TGTGCCAGCAGCTTAACACACGACGAGCAGTACTTC
TRBV2	14	-	TRBD1	TRBJ2-1	CASSGQGVGGEQFF	TGTGCCAGCAGCGGACAGGGGGTGGGGGGTGAGCAGTTCTTC
TRBV6-5	13	-	-	TRBJ1-1	CASTHTGNTEAFF	TGTGCCAGCACCCACACGGGGAACACTGAAGCTTTCTTT
TRBV7-9	13	-	-	TRBJ2-7	CASTEGGGYEQYF	TGTGCCAGCACCGAAGGGGGGGGCTACGAGCAGTACTTC
TRBV28	13	-	TRBD1	TRBJ1-5	CASGTGGHQPQHF	TGTGCCAGCGGAACAGGGGGTCATCAGCCCCAGCATTTT
TRBV19	14	-	-	TRBJ1-2	CASTGLVGQHGYTF	TGTGCCAGTACAGGTCTTGTAGGACAGCATGGCTACACCTTC
TRBV6-5	13	few	TRBD1	TRBJ1-1	CASSYQGASEAFF	TGTGCCAGCAGTTACCAGGGGGCCTCTGAAGCTTTCTTT